This TCR beta chain is from a study of a mutant IDH1 vaccine in newly diagnosed glioma. Study summary: Patients were given eight vaccinations, scheduled in weeks 1, 3, 5, 7, 11, 15, 19 and 23. Commencement of vaccination occurred 4-6 weeks following radiotherapy alone, or concurrently with temozolomide cycles. Most patients had received both radiotherapy and temozolomide, the prior options being radiotherapy, temozolomide, or both.

In regard to this clone: The antigen is not known.

This table comes from immunoSEQ multiplex PCR, and its TCRdb copy is limited to in-frame clones, with some not included. The sample carries about 42,000 clones, approximately 85% recorded once. Study outcomes and limitations: Most patients, 90% to 95%, showed vaccine-induced immune responses.

As for time point: week 5, during vaccination. The vaccine gave 300 ug of a 20-mer mutant IDH1 peptide subcutaneously per dose. The V and J ends lost 1 base and 7 bases, in that order; junction bases with no gene match: 4. CDR3 length: 17 residues. Germline assignment: CDR1 LNHNV and CDR2 YYDKDF (reference sequence). The sequenced sample was PBMCs, obtained from a glioma patient whose treatment included an IDH1 peptide vaccine. V usage is TRBV15 and J usage is TRBJ2-2; TRBD2 agrees at 15 bases. The origin of this receptor is a man aged 35 to 55 with glioma. As DNA, the CDR3 is TGTGCCACCAGCAGAGGAGGACTAGCGGGAGGGGTCGGGGAGCTGTTTTTT. The encoded protein is CATSRGGLAGGVGELFF.